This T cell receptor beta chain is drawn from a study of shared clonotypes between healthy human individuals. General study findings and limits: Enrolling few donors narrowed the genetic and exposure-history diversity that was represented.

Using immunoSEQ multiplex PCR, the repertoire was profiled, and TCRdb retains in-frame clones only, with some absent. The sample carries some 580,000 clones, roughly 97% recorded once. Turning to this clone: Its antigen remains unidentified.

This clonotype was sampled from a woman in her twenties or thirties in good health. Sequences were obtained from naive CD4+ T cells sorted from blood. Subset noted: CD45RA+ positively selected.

The CDR3 reads CASSLESHGGPLDEQYF. CDR3 in DNA: TGTGCCAGCAGTTTAGAGAGTCACGGGGGTCCACTGGACGAGCAGTACTTC. The chain carries TRBV28 and TRBJ2-7; D might be TRBD2 (6 bases). The V and J ends lost 2 bases and 5 bases respectively, with 22 bases between them. This CDR3 is built from 17 residues. CDR1 is MDHEN, CDR2 SYDVKM, per germline.